The 20 T cell receptor beta chains listed next were all sequenced from one sample in a study of patients and donors after allogeneic stem cell transplantation. TCRdb used MiXCR to reprocess the RT-PCR reads, holding one entry per CDR3 protein. There are 190,000 or so distinct CDR3 sequences in the sample; 41% occur only once, and 25% to 35% lies in the top ten. The sample consisted of blood, either unsorted or a sorted T cell fraction (not recorded which). These receptors originate from a human donor who was either an allogeneic HSCT recipient or a stem cell or donor lymphocyte infusion donor (not recorded which). It is not recorded whose cells these are; they may come from a transplant donor.

The J gene is TRBJ1-1, the V gene TRBV2, with a weak D call TRBD1 (6 bases). CDR3 size: 15 residues. Germline V gene sequence: CDR1 SNHLY, CDR2 FYNNEI. With 11 bases removed from V and 0 bases from J, the gap between germline ends came to 19 bases. CDR3 protein: CARRTELTMNTEAFF. As DNA, the CDR3 is TGTGCCCGACGGACAGAGCTAACTATGAACACTGAAGCTTTCTTT.

The rearrangement links TRBV7-8 to TRBJ1-1; TRBD1 agrees at 11 bases. With V trimmed by 1 base and J by 8 bases, 3 bases remained unmatched. In germline, CDR1 is SGHVS, CDR2 FQNEAQ. The CDR3 consists of 14 residues. In DNA form, the CDR3 reads TGTGCCAGCAGCTTAGAACGGGACAGGGGGGAAGCTTTCTTT. It is translated as CASSLERDRGEAFF.

This clonotype has just a few counts. J is TRBJ1-6 and V is TRBV20-1; D is possibly TRBD1 (5 bases). CDR1 and CDR2 from the germline V gene are DFQATT and SNEGSKA (reference sequence). V was pared by 1 base and J by 5 bases, with 9 bases between. The CDR3 totals 14 residues. CDR3 sequence reads: CSARVTANNSPLHF. As DNA, the CDR3 is TGCAGTGCTAGAGTGACAGCGAATAATTCACCCCTCCACTTT.

The table lists this clonotype with a count of one. V usage is TRBV9 and J usage is TRBJ2-3, with D tentatively TRBD1 (5 bases). V dropped 3 bases and J dropped 13 bases, with 12 bases sitting between them. Germline V CDR1 and CDR2: SGDLS, YYNGEE. The CDR3 is 11 residues long. The CDR3 coding sequence is TGTGCCAGCAGCGGCACTGAAGGGGAGTATTTT. Its protein product is CASSGTEGEYF.

A few counts support this clonotype. The genes are TRBV7-9 and TRBJ1-1; 9 bases map to TRBD1. V lost 5 bases and J lost 5; bases outside the gene matches: 6. Germline V gene sequence: CDR1 SEHNR, CDR2 FQNEAQ (reference sequence). CDR3 size: 14 residues. CDR3 loop: CASSNGQGWTEAFF. DNA of the CDR3: TGTGCCAGCAGCAACGGACAGGGGTGGACTGAAGCTTTCTTT.

V and J are TRBV7-2 and TRBJ2-5, with 7 bases that match TRBD2. This CDR3 has 15 residues. Germline V CDR1 and CDR2: SGHTA, FQGNSA. Trimming at V came to 1 base and at J to 6 bases, leaving 8 bases not matched to a gene. The CDR3 bases are TGTGCCAGCAGCTTAGAGCACCAGCGGGAAAAGACCCAGTACTTC. It codes for CASSLEHQREKTQYF.

The J gene is TRBJ1-1, the V gene TRBV7-6, with D perhaps TRBD1 (5 bases). Germline V lookup: CDR1 SGHVS, CDR2 FNYEAQ. Trimming removed 1 base from V and 7 bases from J, with 10 bases in between. The CDR3 contains 13 residues. The DNA of the CDR3 is TGTGCCAGCAGCTTAGGTAGAGGGGATGAAGCTTTCTTT. It is translated as CASSLGRGDEAFF.

The rearrangement joins TRBV2 to TRBJ1-3, with no clear D. This CDR3 has 15 residues. Germline-derived CDR1 and CDR2 are SNHLY and FYNNEI. V was shortened by 4 bases and J by 0 bases, with 10 bases between the two germline ends. The CDR3 DNA is TGTGCCAGCAGTGTGGGAAAGTTCTCTGGAAACACCATATATTTT. Its protein product is CASSVGKFSGNTIYF.

This chain connects TRBV7-6 to TRBJ2-3; 8 positions agree with TRBD1. V lost 1 base, J lost 3 bases, and 18 bases stayed unmatched. The CDR3 length is 20 residues. In germline, CDR1 is SGHVS, CDR2 FNYEAQ. CDR3 sequence reads: CASSLGHSGGTGDRTDTQYF. CDR3 sequence (DNA): TGTGCCAGCAGCTTAGGCCACTCCGGTGGGACAGGAGACCGTACAGATACGCAGTATTTT.

The chain has TRBV13 and TRBJ2-7, with TRBD2 matching 8 bases. Germline values: CDR1 PRHDT, CDR2 FYEKMQ (reference sequence). The CDR3 runs 15 residues. The trim removed 5 bases at V and 7 bases at J, leaving 13 bases unmatched. The CDR3 region is CASSPIAGKSYEQYF. The CDR3 DNA sequence: TGTGCCAGCAGCCCTATAGCGGGAAAGAGTTATGAGCAGTACTTC.

Here the CDR3 reads CASSVDGSPTDTQYF. In DNA, the CDR3 is TGTGCCAGCAGCGTAGACGGGAGTCCCACAGATACGCAGTATTTT. V and J are TRBV9 and TRBJ2-3; possibly TRBD2 for D (6 bases). Trimming shortened V by 0 bases and J by 2 bases, and 10 bases separated the two germline ends. The CDR3 spans 15 residues. Germline V gene sequence: CDR1 SGDLS, CDR2 YYNGEE.

The chain combines TRBV2 with TRBJ2-3; 8 bases match TRBD1. The length of the CDR3 is 14 residues. Germline assignment: CDR1 SNHLY and CDR2 FYNNEI. V gave up 6 bases and J gave up 6 bases; unmatched junction bases: 8. Here the CDR3 DNA reads TGTGCCAGCAGCGGACAGGGAGAGGGCGATACGCAGTATTTT. Its protein product is CASSGQGEGDTQYF.

This sequence joins TRBV18 and TRBJ1-2; D gene uncertain. V was pared by 1 base and J by 8 bases, with 11 bases between. CDR3 length equals 13 residues. Germline V CDR1 and CDR2: KGHSH, LQKENI. DNA of the CDR3: TGTGCCAGCTCACCACAGGGCACGGAGGGCTACACCTTC. This gives the protein CASSPQGTEGYTF. The complete variable domain, with remaining parts taken from reference TRBV18 and TRBJ1-2, reads NAGVMQNPRHLVRRRGQEARLRCSPMKGHSHVYWYRQLPEEGLKFMVYLQKENIIDESGMPKERFSAEFPKEGPSILRIQQVVRGDSAAYFCASSPQGTEGYTFGSGTRLTVV.

This clonotype came up a few times. The CDR3 coding sequence is TGTGCCAGCAGCGACCCCGGTAGGGGCTATGGCTACACCTTC. It yields the protein CASSDPGRGYGYTF. V usage is TRBV25-1 and J usage is TRBJ1-2, with D possibly matching TRBD1 (5 bases). Germline V gene data show CDR1 as MGHDK and CDR2 as SYGVNS. The ends were cut back, 6 bases at V and 4 bases at J, with 15 bases in the middle. This CDR3 is built from 14 residues.

V is TRBV7-9 and J is TRBJ1-5; no definite D call. Germline CDR1 SEHNR, CDR2 FQNEAQ (reference sequence). Trimming removed 3 bases from V and 3 bases from J, with 15 bases in between. This CDR3 is built from 16 residues. CDR3 in amino acids: CASSFYPTEPNQPQHF. CDR3 nucleotides: TGTGCCAGCAGCTTTTATCCGACGGAGCCCAATCAGCCCCAGCATTTT.

V is TRBV6-5 and J is TRBJ2-7; 8 nucleotides line up with TRBD2. CDR1 MNHEY and CDR2 SVGAGI come from the germline V gene. This CDR3 is 15 amino acids long. The V gene end was trimmed by 2 bases and the J gene end by 4 bases; junction bases not matched to a gene: 7. The CDR3 nucleotides read TGTGCCAGCAGTTACCTAACTAGCGGAACTTACGAGCAGTACTTC. This sequence encodes CASSYLTSGTYEQYF.

The rearrangement uses TRBV30 and TRBJ2-1, with TRBD2 matching over 8 bases. Germline V CDR1 and CDR2: GTSNPN, SVGIG (reference sequence). This CDR3 spans 10 amino acids. After removal of 7 bases from V and 10 bases from J, the junction contained 3 bases not matched to a gene. CDR3 region: CASLAGEQFF. The DNA of the CDR3 is TGTGCCTCATTAGCGGGAGAGCAGTTCTTC.

This clonotype was observed a few times. The CDR3 DNA reads TGCGCCAGCAGCCACACCGCAGGAGGTACCGGGGAGCTGTTTTTT. The encoded protein is CASSHTAGGTGELFF. The rearrangement links TRBV4-1 to TRBJ2-2, with D perhaps TRBD2 (5 bases). Trimming took 3 bases from V and 5 from J, leaving 13 bases between them. CDR3 length equals 15 residues. Germline-derived CDR1 and CDR2 are MGHRA and YSYEKL.

A single count supports this clonotype. For the CDR3, the DNA is TGTGCCAGCAGCGTCCGGGACATCATGAACACCGGGGAGCTGTTTTTT. Its protein is CASSVRDIMNTGELFF. This chain connects TRBV4-2 to TRBJ2-2, with D maybe TRBD1 (6 bases). CDR3 length: 16 residues. Per germline, CDR1 LGHNA and CDR2 YNFKEQ. Trimming took 5 bases from V and 1 from J, leaving 14 bases between them.

This clonotype was recorded a few times. The chain joins TRBV7-9 to TRBJ1-2; D remains ambiguous. Germline V gene data show CDR1 as SEHNR and CDR2 as FQNEAQ (reference sequence). The CDR3 loop spans 11 amino acids. The V gene lost 5 bases and the J gene lost 6 bases, with 7 bases spanning the gap. Here the CDR3 reads CASSRGDGYTF. The CDR3 DNA reads as TGTGCCAGCAGCCGAGGAGATGGCTACACCTTC.